The 10 T cell receptor beta chains presented below share a single source sample, sequenced in a study of cytomegalovirus exposure and HLA in healthy donors. PCR primers comprised 60 Vbeta and 13 Jbeta primers. Measured with immunoSEQ multiplex PCR; TCRdb has only the in-frame clones, and not every one. The sample yields under 200,000 clones, 79% seen once. Sequenced: PBMCs. Every receptor here comes from a woman aged 40 to 50 in good health and CMV-seronegative.

This clone was detected once. One end of the junction fails to match germline, which may point to a read error. The rearrangement joins TRBV7-8 to TRBJ1-2, with TRBD1 matching 8 bases. This CDR3 spans 16 amino acids. Germline CDR1 and CDR2: SGHVS and FQNEAQ. CDR3 sequence (DNA): TGTGCCAGCAGCATCGGGACAGGACGATTGAGATATGGCCACACCTTC. It translates to CASSIGTGRLRYGHTF. The whole variable domain, remainder taken from reference TRBV7-8 and TRBJ1-2, is GAGVSQSPRYKVAKRGQDVALRCDPISGHVSLFWYQQALGQGPEFLTYFQNEAQLDKSGLPSDRFFAERPEGSVSTLKIQRTQQEDSAVYLCASSIGTGRLRYGHTFGSGTRLTVV.

In regard to this clone: An end of the junction does not agree with germline; a read error may underlie this. The chain recombines TRBV13 with TRBJ2-3, with TRBD2 matching over 10 bases. Germline-derived CDR1 and CDR2 are PRHDT and FYEKMQ (reference sequence). The CDR3 spans 14 residues. CDR3 DNA sequence: TGTGCCAGCAGCTTGCAAACCGTAGCGGGGGGCCGGGATTTT. Residues: CASSLQTVAGGRDF.

This rearrangement joins TRBV19 to TRBJ1-1, with 10 positions matching TRBD1. The CDR3 contains 14 residues. Germline-derived CDR1 and CDR2 are LNHDA and SQIVND (reference sequence). Losses at the gene ends were 4 bases for V and 5 bases for J; bases not matched to a gene: 4. In nucleotides, the CDR3 is TGTGCCAGTAGTAGACCGGGACAGGGGACTGAAGCTTTCTTT. Its protein is CASSRPGQGTEAFF.

The chain is built from TRBV7-2 and TRBJ2-7, with D tentatively TRBD2 (6 bases). Germline CDR1 is SGHTA and CDR2 is FQGNSA. This CDR3 spans 13 amino acids. Trimming cost V 5 bases and J 3 bases, with 11 bases left between them. DNA of the CDR3: TGTGCCAGCAGCATTGGGACTGTCTACGAGCAGTACTTC. Its translation is CASSIGTVYEQYF. The complete variable domain, with remaining parts taken from reference TRBV7-2 and TRBJ2-7, reads GAGVSQSPSNKVTEKGKDVELRCDPISGHTALYWYRQSLGQGLEFLIYFQGNSAPDKSGLPSDRFSAERTGGSVSTLTIQRTQQEDSAVYLCASSIGTVYEQYFGPGTRLTVT.

V gene TRBV19 combines with J gene TRBJ2-5; 10 bases agree with TRBD2. V shed 6 bases and J 5 bases; nucleotides not matched to a gene: 6. The CDR3 sequence is 14 residues long. CDR1 and CDR2 (germline): LNHDA, SQIVND (reference sequence). Here the CDR3 reads CASSRSGGEETQYF. CDR3 DNA: TGTGCCAGTAGCCGAAGCGGGGGGGAGGAGACCCAGTACTTC.

This chain joins TRBV28 and TRBJ2-7; D uncertain. CDR3 length equals 14 residues. CDR1 and CDR2 (germline): MDHEN, SYDVKM. V was cut by 8 bases and J by 3 bases, with 17 bases left in between. The CDR3 spells CASVPAGAIYEQYF. CDR3 nucleotide sequence: TGTGCCAGCGTCCCGGCAGGTGCAATCTACGAGCAGTACTTC.

The genes are TRBV7-8 and TRBJ2-1; 9 bases align to TRBD2. Per the germline V gene, CDR1 is SGHVS and CDR2 is FQNEAQ. Trimming took 5 bases from V and 6 from J; bases not matched to a gene: 8. The CDR3 runs to 15 residues. The CDR3 reads CASSMSSGKINEQFF. CDR3 DNA: TGTGCCAGCAGCATGTCTAGCGGGAAGATCAATGAGCAGTTCTTC.

The chain links TRBV7-8 to TRBJ1-6, with 7 bases fitting TRBD1. Germline V gives CDR1 SGHVS, CDR2 FQNEAQ. There are 16 residues in the CDR3. J was trimmed by 4 bases and V by 0 bases; bases with no gene match: 3. CDR3 DNA sequence: TGTGCCAGCAGCTTAGCAGGGGGACAGTATAATTCACCCCTCCACTTT. This translates into CASSLAGGQYNSPLHF.

This rearrangement joins TRBV27 to TRBJ1-5, with TRBD1 as a possible D gene (5 bases). The germline V gene encodes CDR1 MNHEY and CDR2 SMNVEV (reference sequence). V was pared by 7 bases and J by 0 bases, with 13 bases between. This CDR3 is 15 amino acids long. The CDR3 is CASTDRAYSNQPQHF. The CDR3 DNA follows: TGTGCCAGCACAGACAGAGCTTATAGCAATCAGCCCCAGCATTTT.

V gene TRBV7-9 combines with J gene TRBJ2-7; 8 bases agree with TRBD1. J was trimmed by 6 bases and V by 5 bases; bases with no gene match: 12. Germline assignment: CDR1 SEHNR and CDR2 FQNEAQ (reference sequence). The CDR3 covers 15 residues. CDR3 amino acids: CASSTYRTGYGEQYF. Written as DNA, the CDR3 is TGTGCCAGCAGCACATATAGGACAGGGTATGGCGAGCAGTACTTC.